The clone carrying this TCR beta chain was observed a few times. As yet, its antigen is unknown. The CDR3 length is 14 residues. Trimming removed 7 bases at V and 3 bases at J, with 15 bases between. This sample was included in a study of tumor-infiltrating lymphocytes in primary liver carcinoma. It was unsorted whole blood that yielded blood RNA, and germline DNA was also extracted. Broader study findings: Blood fell significantly below tumors in its top-250-clone fraction (p = 0.039).

TCR beta cDNA was reverse-transcribed from roughly 0.45 ug of total RNA. The reaction used a constant-region primer and ProtoScript II reverse transcriptase. Nested multiplex PCR, run for three rounds with slightly modified ARM-PCR, yielded TCR beta libraries. TRBV1-TRBV30 forward and Cbeta reverse primers drove the first two roughly 10-cycle rounds. Using its own MiXCR run on the multiplex PCR reads, TCRdb lists one record per CDR3 protein. Of 310,000 or so distinct CDR3 sequences listed, around 50% were seen once; the top ten hold over 15%. The chain recombines TRBV12-3 or TRBV12-4 with TRBJ1-2; D unclear. The sample comprised peripheral blood. This TCR was recovered from a woman aged 25 to 45 with primary liver carcinoma and hepatitis B virus infection. The CDR3 bases are TGTGCCAGCACCTTGGAGGGATCTGACTATGGCTACACCTTC. It translates to CASTLEGSDYGYTF.